The TCR beta chain described here comes from a study of human T cells and chemical hapten exposure. Regarding the study as a whole: Expanded TCRs grouped into significantly more large CDR3 similarity clusters than controls produced. TCRs exceeding a frequency of 1 in 1000 stayed unchanged under DPC sensitization.

This clonotype was observed a handful of times. What it recognizes is unknown. Time point here: patch test 3, about 24 weeks after DPC sensitization. Sample treatment: therapeutic diphenylcyclopropenone sensitization with weekly scalp DPC. Every donor had alopecia and was 18 to 70 years old; all were suitable for DPC. In the original processing: TCR counts had a median of approximately 96,000 per sample and spanned roughly 23,224 to 690,600. TCRdb redid the calling of the RACE reads with MiXCR, one entry per CDR3 protein. These V and J calls originate from TCRdb's pipeline instead of the authors' own analysis. The sample has roughly 100,000 distinct CDR3 sequences, 34% seen once. Trimming took 4 bases from V and 1 from J; bases not matched to a gene: 12. CDR3 length: 18 amino acids. The germline gives CDR1 LNHDA, CDR2 SQIVND (reference sequence).

This sequence was found in a man aged 40-55 years with alopecia areata. Some clones in this sample may be carry-over from other donors' samples. Material: whole blood, obtained in connection with sensitization to the hapten diphenylcyclopropenone (DPC). The chain couples TRBV19 to TRBJ2-1, with TRBD2 identical over 8 bases. In DNA, the CDR3 is TGTGCCAGTAGTACACGATCGTTAGCGGGAACATCCTACAATGAGCAGTTCTTC. As protein: CASSTRSLAGTSYNEQFF. Together with reference TRBV19 and TRBJ2-1, the CDR3 gives the full variable domain: DGGITQSPKYLFRKEGQNVTLSCEQNLNHDAMYWYRQDPGQGLRLIYYSQIVNDFQKGDIAEGYSVSREKKESFPLTVTSAQKNPTAFYLCASSTRSLAGTSYNEQFFGPGTRLTVL.